The 15 T cell receptor beta chains listed next were all sequenced from one sample in a study of shared clonotypes between healthy human individuals. Using immunoSEQ multiplex PCR, the repertoire was profiled, and TCRdb retains in-frame clones only, with some absent. This sample has some 2,000,000 clones, with roughly 94% found just once. Sequencing input: naive CD4+ T cells sorted from blood. As for subset: CD45RA+ positively selected. The source of these receptors is a man aged 18 to 30 in good health.

The chain is built from TRBV28 and TRBJ1-5, with D perhaps matching TRBD1 (5 bases). CDR3 length: 15 amino acids. Deletions cut 6 bases from V and 1 base from J, with 13 bases between. The germline gives CDR1 MDHEN, CDR2 SYDVKM. CDR3 sequence (DNA): TGTGCCAGCAGCTCAGGGAGTTTCAGCAATCAGCCCCAGCATTTT. Translating gives CASSSGSFSNQPQHF.

The V and J genes are TRBV5-6 and TRBJ2-2; D is undetermined. This CDR3 has 13 amino acids. Germline CDR1 reads SGHDT; CDR2 reads YYEEEE. The germline V and J ends were trimmed by 4 bases and 0 bases, with 4 bases remaining between them. For the CDR3, the DNA is TGTGCCAGCAGCCCCCCGAACACCGGGGAGCTGTTTTTT. Amino acid sequence: CASSPPNTGELFF.

The chain uses TRBV18 and TRBJ2-7; D is possibly TRBD1 or TRBD2 (6 bases each). The CDR3 is made up of 13 amino acids. Trimming removed 4 bases from V and 6 bases from J, with 13 bases in between. The V gene's germline CDR1 is KGHSH and CDR2 LQKENI. The CDR3 sequence is CASSRTGAGEQYF. In DNA form, the CDR3 reads TGTGCCAGCTCACGAACGGGGGCTGGCGAGCAGTACTTC. Variable domain in full (rest from reference TRBV18 and TRBJ2-7): NAGVMQNPRHLVRRRGQEARLRCSPMKGHSHVYWYRQLPEEGLKFMVYLQKENIIDESGMPKERFSAEFPKEGPSILRIQQVVRGDSAAYFCASSRTGAGEQYFGPGTRLTVT.

Comments on this clone: Other DNA sequences of this sample code for an identical CDR3. The V call is TRBV5-1, the J call TRBJ2-1; D uncertain. Germline V gene sequence: CDR1 SGHRS, CDR2 YFSETQ. V lost 0 bases and J 4 bases, leaving 5 bases between the germline ends. This CDR3 contains 13 residues. For the CDR3, the DNA is TGCGCCAGCAGCTTGGGTTCTTACAATGAGCAGTTCTTC. As protein: CASSLGSYNEQFF.

CDR3 sequence (DNA): TGTGCCAGCAGCTATGGGACTAGCGGGAAGTTCGAGCAGTACTTC. Its translation: CASSYGTSGKFEQYF. The V call is TRBV11-2, the J call TRBJ2-7; 13 bases align to TRBD2. Germline lookup yields CDR1 SGHAT and CDR2 FQNNGV. This CDR3 is built from 15 residues. V shed 4 bases, J shed 6 bases, and the junction held 6 bases outside the gene matches.

This clone was seen just once. This chain uses TRBV27 with TRBJ2-3, with 7 bases aligning to TRBD1. Germline assignment: CDR1 MNHEY and CDR2 SMNVEV (reference sequence). V lost 3 bases to trimming and J lost 4 bases; unmatched junction nucleotides: 7. The length of the CDR3 is 15 residues. CDR3 sequence reads: CASSFDRVASDTQYF. CDR3 DNA: TGTGCCAGCAGTTTCGACAGGGTTGCGTCAGATACGCAGTATTTT.

The V gene is TRBV30, the J gene TRBJ2-7, with D possibly matching TRBD1 (5 bases). The CDR3 length is 14 residues. The germline V and J ends were trimmed by 7 bases and 6 bases, with 22 bases remaining between them. Per the germline V gene, CDR1 is GTSNPN and CDR2 is SVGIG (reference sequence). The CDR3 DNA sequence: TGTGCCTATAACCAGGGAATATCAAAGGGCGAGCAGTACTTC. Its translation: CAYNQGISKGEQYF.

This chain joins TRBV9 and TRBJ1-6, with TRBD1 identical over 9 bases. With V trimmed by 4 bases and J by 6 bases, 5 bases remained unmatched. CDR1 is SGDLS, CDR2 YYNGEE, per germline. The CDR3 covers 15 residues. CDR3 in amino acids: CASSSQGASNSPLHF. The CDR3 nucleotides are TGTGCCAGCAGCTCACAGGGGGCAAGTAATTCACCCCTCCACTTT.

The CDR3 sequence is CASSQDGLAKTQYF. Here the CDR3 DNA reads TGCGCCAGCAGCCAAGATGGGCTAGCGAAGACCCAGTACTTC. The rearrangement links TRBV4-1 to TRBJ2-5; possible D gene TRBD2, 6 bases. CDR3 length equals 14 residues. CDR1 MGHRA and CDR2 YSYEKL come from the germline V gene. V dropped 0 bases and J dropped 6 bases, with 11 bases sitting between them.

The rearrangement links TRBV11-1 to TRBJ2-3; 7 bases fit TRBD1. The CDR3 covers 14 residues. CDR1 is SGHAT and CDR2 is FQDESV in the germline V gene (reference sequence). Trimming took 3 bases from V and 2 from J; bases not matched to a gene: 2. The CDR3: CASSLTGNTDTQYF. CDR3 DNA sequence: TGTGCCAGCAGCTTGACAGGGAACACAGATACGCAGTATTTT.

The J gene is TRBJ2-7, the V gene TRBV6-1; D remains unclear. The CDR3 totals 12 residues. Trimming took off 5 bases at V and 3 bases at J, with 8 bases between the two ends. Per the germline V gene, CDR1 is MNHNS and CDR2 is SASEGT. The CDR3 DNA sequence: TGTGCCAGCAGTTATAATGGCTACGAGCAGTACTTC. Encoded protein: CASSYNGYEQYF.

J is TRBJ2-5 and V is TRBV5-1; a weak D match, TRBD2 (5 bases). The length of the CDR3 is 16 residues. Germline CDR1 SGHRS, CDR2 YFSETQ. Trimming took off 0 bases at V and 5 bases at J, with 17 bases between the two ends. The CDR3 is CASSLGSSAPRETQYF. The CDR3 bases are TGCGCCAGCAGCTTGGGAAGTAGCGCCCCACGGGAGACCCAGTACTTC. Full variable domain (rest looked up from reference TRBV5-1 and TRBJ2-5): KAGVTQTPRYLIKTRGQQVTLSCSPISGHRSVSWYQQTPGQGLQFLFEYFSETQRNKGNFPGRFSGRQFSNSRSEMNVSTLELGDSALYLCASSLGSSAPRETQYFGPGTRLLVL.

The J gene is TRBJ2-5, the V gene TRBV28; 7 positions match TRBD2. Unmatched junction bases numbered 5, after V lost 6 bases and J lost 4 bases. The CDR3 loop spans 13 amino acids. Germline loops: CDR1 MDHEN, CDR2 SYDVKM. The CDR3 bases are TGTGCCAGCAGGAGGGGCGGGGGAGAGACCCAGTACTTC. It yields the protein CASRRGGGETQYF.

The J gene is TRBJ1-6, the V gene TRBV5-1; TRBD1 agrees at 8 bases. Per the germline V gene, CDR1 is SGHRS and CDR2 is YFSETQ. With V trimmed by 3 bases and J by 5 bases, 1 base remained unmatched. This CDR3 contains 14 residues. This CDR3 is CASSSGQDNSPLHF. The CDR3 nucleotides are TGCGCCAGCAGCTCGGGACAGGATAATTCACCCCTCCACTTT.

The chain combines TRBV27 with TRBJ1-2; 8 bases are shared with TRBD1. V lost 5 bases and J lost 0; bases outside the gene matches: 11. The CDR3 has 17 amino acids. Germline V gives CDR1 MNHEY, CDR2 SMNVEV (reference sequence). CDR3 DNA sequence: TGTGCCAGCAGTCCCCGGACAGGGACCCTCACTAACTATGGCTACACCTTC. As protein: CASSPRTGTLTNYGYTF.